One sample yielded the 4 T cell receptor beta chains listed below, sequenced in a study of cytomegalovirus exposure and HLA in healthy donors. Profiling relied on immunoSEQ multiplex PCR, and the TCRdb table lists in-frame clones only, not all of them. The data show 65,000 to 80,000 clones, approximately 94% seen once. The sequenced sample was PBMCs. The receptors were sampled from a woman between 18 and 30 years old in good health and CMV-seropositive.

CDR3 sequence: CASSAGTGNEKLFF. The DNA of the CDR3 is TGTGCCAGCAGCGCAGGGACAGGCAATGAAAAACTGTTTTTT. The chain combines TRBV11-3 with TRBJ1-4, with TRBD1 identical over 8 bases. The germline CDR1 and CDR2 sequences are SGHNT and YENEEA. V trimming: 5 bases; J trimming: 5 bases; junction bases outside the gene matches: 4. The CDR3 loop spans 14 amino acids.

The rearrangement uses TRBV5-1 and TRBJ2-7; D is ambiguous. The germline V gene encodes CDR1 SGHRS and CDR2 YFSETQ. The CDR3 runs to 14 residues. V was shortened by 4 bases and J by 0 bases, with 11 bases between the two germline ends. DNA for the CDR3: TGCGCCAGCAGCCATGGCGGCAGCTCCTACGAGCAGTACTTC. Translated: CASSHGGSSYEQYF. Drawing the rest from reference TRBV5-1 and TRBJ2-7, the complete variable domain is KAGVTQTPRYLIKTRGQQVTLSCSPISGHRSVSWYQQTPGQGLQFLFEYFSETQRNKGNFPGRFSGRQFSNSRSEMNVSTLELGDSALYLCASSHGGSSYEQYFGPGTRLTVT.

In nucleotides, the CDR3 is TGCGCCAGCAGTACCCGGGACAGGGGGTTCCAAGAGACCCAGTACTTC. This translates into CASSTRDRGFQETQYF. The J gene is TRBJ2-5, the V gene TRBV10-2, with 11 positions matching TRBD1. Germline V gene sequence: CDR1 WSHSY, CDR2 SAAADI. The V and J ends lost 5 bases and 1 base, in that order; junction bases with no gene match: 6. There are 16 residues in the CDR3.

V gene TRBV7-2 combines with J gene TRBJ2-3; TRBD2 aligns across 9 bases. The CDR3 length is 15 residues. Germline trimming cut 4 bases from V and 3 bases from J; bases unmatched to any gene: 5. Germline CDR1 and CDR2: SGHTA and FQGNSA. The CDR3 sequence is CASSSISGSTDTQYF. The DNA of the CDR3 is TGTGCCAGCAGCTCGATTAGCGGGAGTACAGATACGCAGTATTTT. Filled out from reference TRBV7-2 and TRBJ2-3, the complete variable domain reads GAGVSQSPSNKVTEKGKDVELRCDPISGHTALYWYRQSLGQGLEFLIYFQGNSAPDKSGLPSDRFSAERTGGSVSTLTIQRTQQEDSAVYLCASSSISGSTDTQYFGPGTRLTVL.